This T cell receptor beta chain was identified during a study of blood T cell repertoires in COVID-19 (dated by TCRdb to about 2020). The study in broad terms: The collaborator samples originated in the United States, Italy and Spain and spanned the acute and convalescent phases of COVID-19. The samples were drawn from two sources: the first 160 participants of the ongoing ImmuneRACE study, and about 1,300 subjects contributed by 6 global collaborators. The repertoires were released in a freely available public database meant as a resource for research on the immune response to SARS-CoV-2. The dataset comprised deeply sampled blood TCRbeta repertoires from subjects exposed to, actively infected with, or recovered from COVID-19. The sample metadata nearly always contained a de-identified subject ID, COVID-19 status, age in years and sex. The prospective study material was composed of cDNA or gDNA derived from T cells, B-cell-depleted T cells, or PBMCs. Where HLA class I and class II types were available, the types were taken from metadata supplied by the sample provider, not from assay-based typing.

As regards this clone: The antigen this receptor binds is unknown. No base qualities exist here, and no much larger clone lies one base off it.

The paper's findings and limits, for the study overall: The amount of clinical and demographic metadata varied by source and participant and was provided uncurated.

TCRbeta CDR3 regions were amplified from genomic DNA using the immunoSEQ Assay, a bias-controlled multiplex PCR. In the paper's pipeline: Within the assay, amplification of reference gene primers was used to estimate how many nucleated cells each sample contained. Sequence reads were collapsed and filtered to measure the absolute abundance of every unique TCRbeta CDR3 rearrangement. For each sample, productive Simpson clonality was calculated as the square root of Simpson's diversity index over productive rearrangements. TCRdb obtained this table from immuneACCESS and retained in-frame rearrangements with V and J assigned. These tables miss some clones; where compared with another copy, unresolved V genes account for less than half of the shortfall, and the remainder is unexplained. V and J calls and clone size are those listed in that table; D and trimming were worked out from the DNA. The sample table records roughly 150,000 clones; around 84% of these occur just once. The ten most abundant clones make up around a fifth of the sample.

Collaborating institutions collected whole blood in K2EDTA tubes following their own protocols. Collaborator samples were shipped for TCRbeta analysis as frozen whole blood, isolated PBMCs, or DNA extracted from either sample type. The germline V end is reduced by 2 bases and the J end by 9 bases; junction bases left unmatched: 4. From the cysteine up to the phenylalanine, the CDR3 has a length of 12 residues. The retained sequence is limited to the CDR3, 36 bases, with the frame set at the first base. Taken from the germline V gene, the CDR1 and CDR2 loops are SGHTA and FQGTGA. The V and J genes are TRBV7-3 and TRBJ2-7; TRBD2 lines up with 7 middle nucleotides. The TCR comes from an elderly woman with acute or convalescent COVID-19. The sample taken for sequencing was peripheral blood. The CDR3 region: CASSLRGERQYF. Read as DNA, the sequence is TGTGCCAGCAGCTTACGGGGGGAAAGGCAGTACTTC.